Below are 7 T cell receptor beta chains sequenced from a single sample in a study of cytotoxic CD8 clonotypes in ibrutinib-treated CLL (dated by TCRdb to the early 2020s). Library construction relied on the immunoSEQ multiplex PCR assay. TCRdb limited this immuneACCESS table to in-frame rearrangements with V and J called. A share of clones is missing; checked studies link under half to unresolved V genes, and the rest is unexplained. Within this sample are 75,000 to 90,000 clones, with roughly 85% of them counted one time only. Together, the top ten hold about 38% of the sample. The meaning of the sample's time point label: around 25 months on ibrutinib. The sample consisted of PBMCs, taken after 24 months of ibrutinib treatment. The receptors were sampled from a human donor with chronic lymphocytic leukemia.

The genes are TRBV5-1 and TRBJ2-7; possibly TRBD2 for D (5 bases). Between the trimmed V and J ends, which lost 4 bases and 4 bases, there was a span of 9 bases. Germline CDR1 and CDR2: SGHRS and YFSETQ. The CDR3 contains 12 residues. As DNA, the CDR3 is TGCGCCAGCAGCCGCTCGGGGTACGAGCAGTACTTC. The encoded protein is CASSRSGYEQYF.

Written as DNA, the CDR3 is TGTGCCAGCAGCTTCTCAACTAACTATGGCTACACCTTC. It codes for CASSFSTNYGYTF. The chain recombines TRBV11-2 with TRBJ1-2; D gene unclear. The V gene lost 3 bases and the J gene lost 0 bases, with 5 bases spanning the gap. Germline V gene lookup returns CDR1 SGHAT and CDR2 FQNNGV. The CDR3 length is 13 residues.

The sample holds one count of this clone. The V gene is TRBV27, the J gene TRBJ1-5; D perhaps matches TRBD1 (6 bases). Between the trimmed V and J ends, which lost 5 bases and 6 bases, there was a span of 17 bases. The germline V gene encodes CDR1 MNHEY and CDR2 SMNVEV (reference sequence). The CDR3 has 15 amino acids. The CDR3 spells CASSPWGGAAQPQHF. In DNA form, the CDR3 reads TGTGCCAGCAGTCCCTGGGGGGGGGCGGCTCAGCCCCAGCATTTT.

The J gene is TRBJ2-5, the V gene TRBV4-1, with TRBD2 matching over 7 bases. Per the germline V gene, CDR1 is MGHRA and CDR2 is YSYEKL. V shed 1 base and J 5 bases; nucleotides not matched to a gene: 10. The CDR3 is 16 amino acids. The CDR3 is CASSQGVSGAGETQYF. The CDR3 DNA follows: TGCGCCAGCAGCCAAGGAGTAAGCGGGGCGGGGGAGACCCAGTACTTC.

The V call is TRBV5-8, the J call TRBJ1-5, with a weak D call TRBD1 (6 bases). CDR3 length equals 15 residues. Germline V gives CDR1 SGHTS, CDR2 YDEGEE. V was cut by 2 bases and J by 3 bases, with 12 bases left in between. The CDR3 protein is CASSFRQAHNQPQHF. The CDR3 region has the DNA TGTGCCAGCAGCTTCCGACAGGCCCACAATCAGCCCCAGCATTTT.

The chain joins TRBV7-6 to TRBJ2-2, with TRBD1 matching 8 bases. The CDR3 is 15 amino acids. J was trimmed by 1 base and V by 3 bases; bases with no gene match: 1. Germline CDR1 reads SGHVS; CDR2 reads FNYEAQ. CDR3 loop: CASSFGQGNTGELFF. The CDR3 DNA follows: TGTGCCAGCAGCTTTGGACAGGGGAACACCGGGGAGCTGTTTTTT.

V usage is TRBV27 and J usage is TRBJ1-5; 7 nucleotides match TRBD1. Unmatched junction bases numbered 18, after V lost 3 bases and J lost 10 bases. The germline V gene has CDR1 MNHEY and CDR2 SMNVEV (reference sequence). The CDR3 spans 17 residues. The CDR3 spells CASSFTLRGGQFLPQHF. In DNA form, the CDR3 reads TGTGCCAGCAGTTTTACGCTACGTGGGGGACAGTTCCTCCCCCAGCATTTT.